This T cell receptor (beta chain) was captured by sequencing in a study of shared T cell receptors in the human thymus. 12 amino acids form the CDR3, both terminal residues included. Germline V gives CDR1 KGHSH, CDR2 LQKENI. Libraries were prepared by immunoSEQ multiplex PCR; TCRdb keeps only in-frame clonotypes and omits some of them. The data hold hundreds of thousands of clones, with more than 75% observed a single time. Details on this clone: The missing conserved phenylalanine or tryptophan at the end of this CDR3 makes a read error likely. No DNA is shown, since the ends of the CDR3 on it are uncertain; the CDR3 is the one TCRdb lists.

The sample also formed part of further work on human thymus T cells. That work adds: Healthy Finnish infants undergoing corrective surgery for congenital heart defects were the donors. Resections were taken during corrective heart surgery, and the thymus tissue came from these. Repertoires sampled from thymus and blood appeared biased in V and J gene usage. A high degree of thymic repertoire overlap among unrelated individuals was reported in related research.

Sequenced sample: thymocytes. The J gene is TRBJ2-7, the V gene TRBV18; the D segment call TRBD2 is taken from the table without a DNA check. This receptor was identified in a boy younger than two with a congenital heart defect. The CDR3 loop reads CASSPTPGLVEI.